One sample yielded the 18 T cell receptor beta chains listed below, sequenced in a study of cytomegalovirus exposure and HLA in healthy donors (dated by TCRdb to the late 2010s). Receptors were amplified or captured by the immunoSEQ multiplex PCR assay. The multiplex PCR relied on a mix of 60 forward primers for TCR Vbeta segments and 13 reverse primers for TCR Jbeta segments. Drawn from immuneACCESS, this table holds only the in-frame rearrangements with V and J called that TCRdb kept. Clones are partly lost; checked studies trace under half to an unresolved V gene and leave the rest unexplained. The sample table holds about 270,000 clones, of which more than 80% were seen once. Around 4% of the sample rests with the top ten. Sequences were obtained from PBMCs. The receptors originated from a middle-aged man in good health and CMV-seropositive.

This rearrangement joins TRBV9 to TRBJ1-1, with 8 bases aligning to TRBD1. Germline trimming cut 3 bases from V and 4 bases from J; bases unmatched to any gene: 8. The CDR3 is 15 amino acids. CDR1 SGDLS and CDR2 YYNGEE come from the germline V gene. CDR3 amino acids: CASSASGQGSTEAFF. In DNA form, the CDR3 reads TGTGCCAGCAGCGCCTCCGGACAGGGAAGCACTGAAGCTTTCTTT.

In regard to this clone: The sample holds other DNA sequences that translate to the same CDR3. The chain combines TRBV19 with TRBJ1-1; D possibly corresponds to TRBD1 (5 bases). The CDR3 covers 13 residues. Germline lookup yields CDR1 LNHDA and CDR2 SQIVND (reference sequence). The V gene lost 5 bases and the J gene lost 1 base, with 8 bases spanning the gap. The CDR3 DNA is TGTGCCAGTAGTCCTACAGGGAACACTGAAGCTTTCTTT. Amino acids: CASSPTGNTEAFF.

CDR3: CATSRGAANTGELFF. For the CDR3, the DNA is TGTGCCACCAGCAGAGGGGCCGCGAACACCGGGGAGCTGTTTTTT. This rearrangement joins TRBV15 to TRBJ2-2; D call uncertain. Trimming removed 1 base at V and 0 bases at J, with 6 bases between. CDR3 size: 15 residues. CDR1 is LNHNV and CDR2 is YYDKDF in the germline V gene (reference sequence).

This chain joins TRBV29-1 and TRBJ2-1; 7 bases match TRBD2. The CDR3 length is 16 residues. V was clipped by 1 base and J by 3 bases; unmatched bases: 9. Germline V CDR1 and CDR2: SQVTM, ANQGSEA. CDR3: CSVEGTPSGYYNEQFF. The CDR3 DNA reads TGCAGCGTTGAAGGGACGCCTAGCGGATACTACAATGAGCAGTTCTTC.

This chain uses TRBV6-6 with TRBJ2-5; maybe TRBD1 (6 bases). The CDR3 covers 14 residues. Germline CDR1 MNHNY, CDR2 SVGAGI (reference sequence). With 2 bases removed from V and 3 bases from J, the gap between germline ends came to 10 bases. The CDR3, as DNA: TGTGCCAGCAGTTACAGGGACAAGAAAGAGACCCAGTACTTC. It yields the protein CASSYRDKKETQYF.

The V call is TRBV7-2, the J call TRBJ2-5; 14 nucleotides agree with TRBD2. The J call is in doubt because the DNA end fits TRBJ2-7 better. Germline loops: CDR1 SGHTA, CDR2 FQGNSA. The length of the CDR3 is 15 residues. CDR3 sequence reads: CASSISGTSGSEQYF. CDR3 sequence (DNA): TGTGCCAGCAGCATCTCCGGGACTAGCGGGAGCGAGCAGTACTTC.

The table lists this clone with a count of one. The CDR3 here is CASSMAGQSETQYF. As DNA, the CDR3 is TGTGCCAGTAGTATGGCGGGGCAGTCAGAGACCCAGTACTTC. V usage is TRBV19 and J usage is TRBJ2-5; TRBD2 is a possible D gene (6 bases). The germline V gene has CDR1 LNHDA and CDR2 SQIVND (reference sequence). Trimming took 3 bases from V and 4 from J, leaving 12 bases between them. The CDR3 loop spans 14 amino acids.

The chain carries TRBV2 and TRBJ2-3; 7 bases map to TRBD1. With 4 bases clipped from V and 2 bases from J, the junction kept 3 bases outside the gene matches. CDR1 SNHLY and CDR2 FYNNEI come from the germline V gene. The CDR3 has 14 amino acids. The CDR3 spells CASSGGTATDTQYF. CDR3 nucleotide sequence: TGTGCCAGCAGTGGGGGGACAGCCACAGATACGCAGTATTTT.

This clone was seen more than once but under ten times. This chain links TRBV4-3 with TRBJ2-2; D is ambiguous. V was shortened by 3 bases and J by 3 bases, with 2 bases between the two germline ends. The CDR3 contains 12 residues. Germline CDR1 and CDR2: LGHNA and YSLEER. This CDR3 is CASSHYTGELFF. Written as DNA, the CDR3 is TGCGCCAGCAGCCACTACACCGGGGAGCTGTTTTTT.

In nucleotides, the CDR3 is TGTGCCATCAGTGAGTCGGAGGTTCATGAGCAGTTCTTC. It codes for CAISESEVHEQFF. The V and J genes are TRBV10-3 and TRBJ2-1, with a possible D match to TRBD2 (5 bases). Germline-derived CDR1 and CDR2 are ENHRY and SYGVKD. CDR3 size: 13 residues. Trimming cost V 0 bases and J 8 bases, with 8 bases left between them.

The V gene is TRBV27, the J gene TRBJ2-7, with TRBD2 matching over 13 bases. Trimming at V came to 4 bases and at J to 6 bases, leaving 6 bases not matched to a gene. Germline V gives CDR1 MNHEY, CDR2 SMNVEV (reference sequence). The CDR3 loop spans 15 amino acids. This CDR3 reads CASSSGLAGDGEQYF. DNA of the CDR3: TGTGCCAGCAGTTCAGGACTAGCGGGAGATGGCGAGCAGTACTTC.

Here the CDR3 DNA reads TGTGCCAGCAGCTTCGATGCGGGACGGTACAATGAGCAGTTCTTC. This gives the protein CASSFDAGRYNEQFF. The genes are TRBV7-3 and TRBJ2-1; weak D call: TRBD2 (6 bases). CDR1 is SGHTA and CDR2 is FQGTGA in the germline V gene. The CDR3 loop spans 15 amino acids. V gave up 3 bases and J gave up 4 bases, with 13 bases separating them.

J is TRBJ2-3 and V is TRBV10-3, with D tentatively TRBD2 (5 bases). The CDR3 totals 15 residues. The germline V and J ends were trimmed by 4 bases and 1 base, with 12 bases remaining between them. Germline V gene lookup returns CDR1 ENHRY and CDR2 SYGVKD. The CDR3 sequence: CAISAQDLGTDTQYF. The CDR3 coding sequence is TGTGCCATCAGTGCTCAGGACTTAGGCACAGATACGCAGTATTTT.

This clone was found a few times. V is TRBV10-2 and J is TRBJ1-1, with D perhaps TRBD1 (5 bases). The CDR3 is 15 amino acids. CDR1 and CDR2 from the germline V gene are WSHSY and SAAADI. Trimming stripped 4 bases from V and 4 bases from J, with 16 bases between. CDR3 DNA sequence: TGCGCCAGCAGTGTTTCGAAGGGGCTTGGCACTGAAGCTTTCTTT. This translates into CASSVSKGLGTEAFF.

The rearrangement links TRBV14 to TRBJ2-5, with a tentative D call TRBD1 (6 bases). Germline loops: CDR1 SGHDN, CDR2 FVKESK. The CDR3 runs 15 residues. V lost 1 base and J 4 bases, leaving 13 bases between the germline ends. The CDR3 bases are TGTGCCAGCAGCCAAGTACAGGGTGAGGGAGAGACCCAGTACTTC. This translates into CASSQVQGEGETQYF.

The table lists this clone with a few counts. V usage is TRBV6-5 and J usage is TRBJ1-4; TRBD1 is a possible D gene (5 bases). The ends were cut back, 0 bases at V and 10 bases at J, with 12 bases in the middle. This CDR3 spans 14 amino acids. CDR1 and CDR2 (germline): MNHEY, SVGAGI. The CDR3 bases are TGTGCCAGCAGTTACTCAGGGGTAGGGCTAAAACTGTTTTTT. This codes for CASSYSGVGLKLFF.

V is TRBV7-9 and J is TRBJ2-6; D gene ambiguous. Germline CDR1 is SEHNR and CDR2 is FQNEAQ (reference sequence). V gave up 5 bases and J gave up 2 bases, with 10 bases separating them. The CDR3 has 15 amino acids. CDR3 protein: CASSGVQTGANVLTF. The CDR3 DNA is TGTGCCAGCAGCGGCGTACAGACTGGGGCCAACGTCCTGACTTTC.

The chain has TRBV7-9 and TRBJ2-7, with 13 bases that match TRBD2. Trimming cost V 5 bases and J 7 bases; bases outside gene matches: 14. Per germline, CDR1 SEHNR and CDR2 FQNEAQ (reference sequence). The CDR3 spans 17 residues. CDR3 in DNA: TGTGCCAGCAGCCCCCCGACAGGGAAGGGACTAGCGGGAGAGCAGTACTTC. This codes for CASSPPTGKGLAGEQYF.